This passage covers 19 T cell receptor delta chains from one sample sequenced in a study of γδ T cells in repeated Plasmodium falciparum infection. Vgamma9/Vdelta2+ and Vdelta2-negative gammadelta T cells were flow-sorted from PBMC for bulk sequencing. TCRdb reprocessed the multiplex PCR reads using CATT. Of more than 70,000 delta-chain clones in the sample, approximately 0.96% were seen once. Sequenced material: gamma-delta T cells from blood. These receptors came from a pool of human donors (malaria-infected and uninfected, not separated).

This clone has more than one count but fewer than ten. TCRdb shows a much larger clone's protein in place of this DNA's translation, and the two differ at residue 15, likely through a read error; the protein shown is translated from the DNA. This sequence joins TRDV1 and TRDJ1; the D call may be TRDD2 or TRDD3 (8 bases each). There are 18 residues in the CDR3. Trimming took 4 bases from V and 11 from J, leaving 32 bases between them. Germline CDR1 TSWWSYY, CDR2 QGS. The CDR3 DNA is TGTGCTCTTGGGGCCGTTCTTCCTACGGGATACGGACCCGCTGAGCTCATCTTT. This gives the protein CALGAVLPTGYGPAELIF.

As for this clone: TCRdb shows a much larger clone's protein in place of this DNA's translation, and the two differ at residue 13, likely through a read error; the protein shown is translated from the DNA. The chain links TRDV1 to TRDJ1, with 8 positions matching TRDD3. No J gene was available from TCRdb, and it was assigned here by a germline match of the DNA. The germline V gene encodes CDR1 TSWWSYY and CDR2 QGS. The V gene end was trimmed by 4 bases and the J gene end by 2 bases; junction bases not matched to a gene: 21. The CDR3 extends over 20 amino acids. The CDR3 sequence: CALGGPDFSLLGGKTDKLIF. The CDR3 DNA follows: TGTGCTCTTGGGGGCCCCGATTTTAGTCTACTGGGGGGTAAGACCGATAAACTCATCTTT.

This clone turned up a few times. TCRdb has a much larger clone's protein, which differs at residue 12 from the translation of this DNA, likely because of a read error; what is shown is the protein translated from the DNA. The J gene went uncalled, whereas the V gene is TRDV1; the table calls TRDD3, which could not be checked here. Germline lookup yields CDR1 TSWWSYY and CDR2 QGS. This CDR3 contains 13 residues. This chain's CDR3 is CALGELPGIKLTF. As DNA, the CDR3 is TGTGCTCTTGGGGAACTTCCGGGGATAAAACTCACCTTT.

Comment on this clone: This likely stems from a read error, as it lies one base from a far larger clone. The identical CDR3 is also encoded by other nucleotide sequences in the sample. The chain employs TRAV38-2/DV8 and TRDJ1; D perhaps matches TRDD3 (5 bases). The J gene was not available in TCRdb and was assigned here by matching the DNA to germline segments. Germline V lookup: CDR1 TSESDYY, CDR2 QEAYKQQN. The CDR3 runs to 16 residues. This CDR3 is CAYRSAPLSWADKLIF. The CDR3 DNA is TGTGCATATAGGAGCGCGCCCTTATCCTGGGCCGATAAACTCATCTTT.

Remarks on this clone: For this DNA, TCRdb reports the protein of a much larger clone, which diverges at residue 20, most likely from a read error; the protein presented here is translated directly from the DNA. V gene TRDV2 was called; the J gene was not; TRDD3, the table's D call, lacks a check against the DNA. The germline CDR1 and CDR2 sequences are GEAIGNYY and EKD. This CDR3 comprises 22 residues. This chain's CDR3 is CACWHPTSSRSTGGYFTDKRIF. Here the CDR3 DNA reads TGTGCCTGTTGGCATCCTACGTCTTCTAGGTCTACTGGGGGATATTTTACCGATAAACGCATCTTT.

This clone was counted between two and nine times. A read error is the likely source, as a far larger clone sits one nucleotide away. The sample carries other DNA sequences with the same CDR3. Written as DNA, the CDR3 is TGTGCCTGTGATGGTACTGGGGGACGTAACTACGACAAACTCATCTTT. This gives the protein CACDGTGGRNYDKLIF. V gene TRDV2 combines with J gene TRDJ1; 9 bases match TRDD3. The CDR3 totals 16 residues. Germline V gene sequence: CDR1 GEAIGNYY, CDR2 EKD. V lost 4 bases, J lost 8 bases, and 16 bases stayed unmatched.

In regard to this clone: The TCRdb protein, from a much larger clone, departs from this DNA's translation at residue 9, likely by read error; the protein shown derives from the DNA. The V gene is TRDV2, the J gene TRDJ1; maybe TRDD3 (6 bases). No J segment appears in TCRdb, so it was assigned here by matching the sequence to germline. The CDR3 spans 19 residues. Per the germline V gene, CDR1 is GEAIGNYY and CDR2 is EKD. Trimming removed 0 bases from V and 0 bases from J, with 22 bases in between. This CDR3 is CACDTGIWVIRGYTDKLIF. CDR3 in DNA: TGTGCCTGTGACACCGGGATCTGGGTGATACGCGGGTACACCGATAAACTCATCTTT.

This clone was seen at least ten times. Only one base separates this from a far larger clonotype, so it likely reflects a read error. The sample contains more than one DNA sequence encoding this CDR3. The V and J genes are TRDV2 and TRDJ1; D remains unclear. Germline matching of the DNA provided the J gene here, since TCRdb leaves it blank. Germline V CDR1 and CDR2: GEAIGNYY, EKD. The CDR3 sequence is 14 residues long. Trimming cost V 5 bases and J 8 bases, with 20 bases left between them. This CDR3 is CACADLLTVGKLIF. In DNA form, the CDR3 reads TGTGCCTGTGCAGACCTGCTAACGGTGGGCAAACTCATCTTT.

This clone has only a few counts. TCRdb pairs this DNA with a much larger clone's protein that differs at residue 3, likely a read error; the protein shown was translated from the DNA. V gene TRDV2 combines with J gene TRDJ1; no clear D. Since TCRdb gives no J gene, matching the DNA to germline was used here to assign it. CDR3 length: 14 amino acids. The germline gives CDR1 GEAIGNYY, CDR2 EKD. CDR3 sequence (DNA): TGTGCCCGTGACCCGTACGGACGATACGATAAACTCATCTTT. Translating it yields CARDPYGRYDKLIF.

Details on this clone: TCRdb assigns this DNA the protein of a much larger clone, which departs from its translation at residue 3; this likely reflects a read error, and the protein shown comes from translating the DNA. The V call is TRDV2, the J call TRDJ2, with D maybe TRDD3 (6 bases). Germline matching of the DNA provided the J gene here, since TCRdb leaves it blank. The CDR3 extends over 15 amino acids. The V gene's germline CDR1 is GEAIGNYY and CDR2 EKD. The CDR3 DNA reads TGTGCCTGGGACACCGTAGGGGGACGGACAGCACAACTCTTCTTT. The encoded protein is CAWDTVGGRTAQLFF.

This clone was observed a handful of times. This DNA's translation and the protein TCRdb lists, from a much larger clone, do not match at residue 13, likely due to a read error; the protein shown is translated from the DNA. The CDR3 protein is CACDTRDSWDTRKMFF. The CDR3 coding sequence is TGTGCCTGTGACACTCGGGATTCCTGGGACACCCGAAAGATGTTTTTC. The chain is built from TRDV2 and TRDJ3; D possibly matches TRDD2 or TRDD3 (5 bases each). Germline V gene sequence: CDR1 GEAIGNYY, CDR2 EKD. The CDR3 extends over 16 amino acids.

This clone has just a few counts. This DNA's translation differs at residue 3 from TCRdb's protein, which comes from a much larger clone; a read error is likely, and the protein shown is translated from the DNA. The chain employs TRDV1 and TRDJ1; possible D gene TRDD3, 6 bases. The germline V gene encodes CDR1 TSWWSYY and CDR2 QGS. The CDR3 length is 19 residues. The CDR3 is CAPGELRPARPLYTDKLIF. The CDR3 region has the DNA TGTGCTCCTGGGGAACTAAGACCAGCCCGACCCTTGTACACCGATAAACTCATCTTT.

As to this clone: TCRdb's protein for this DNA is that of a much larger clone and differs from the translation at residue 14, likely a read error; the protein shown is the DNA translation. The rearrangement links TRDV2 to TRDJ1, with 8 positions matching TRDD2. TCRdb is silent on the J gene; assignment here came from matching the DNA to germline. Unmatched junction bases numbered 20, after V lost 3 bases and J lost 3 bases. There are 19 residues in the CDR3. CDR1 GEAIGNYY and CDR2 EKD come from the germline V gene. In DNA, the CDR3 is TGTGCCTGTGACCCGCGCTTCCTACACGGGGTTCCGTACGCCGATAAACTCATCTTT. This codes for CACDPRFLHGVPYADKLIF.

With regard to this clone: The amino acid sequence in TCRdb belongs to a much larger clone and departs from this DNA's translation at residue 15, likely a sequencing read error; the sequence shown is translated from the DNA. CDR3 protein: CALGNRRILPLGDTVDKLIF. In DNA form, the CDR3 reads TGTGCTCTTGGGAATCGGCGGATCCTACCTTTGGGGGATACGGTCGATAAACTCATCTTT. The rearrangement uses TRDV1 and TRDJ1; 11 nucleotides agree with TRDD3. Germline loops: CDR1 TSWWSYY, CDR2 QGS. V shed 5 bases and J 4 bases; nucleotides not matched to a gene: 21. The CDR3 totals 20 residues.

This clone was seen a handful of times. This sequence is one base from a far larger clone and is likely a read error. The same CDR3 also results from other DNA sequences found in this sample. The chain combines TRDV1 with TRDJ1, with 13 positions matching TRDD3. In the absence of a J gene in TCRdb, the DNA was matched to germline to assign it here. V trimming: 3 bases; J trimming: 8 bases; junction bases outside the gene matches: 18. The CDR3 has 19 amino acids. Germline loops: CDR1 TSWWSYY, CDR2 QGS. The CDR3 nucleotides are TGTGCTCTTGGGGATCCATGGTCGGGTACTGGGGGATACGGCGTAAAACTCATCTTT. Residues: CALGDPWSGTGGYGVKLIF.

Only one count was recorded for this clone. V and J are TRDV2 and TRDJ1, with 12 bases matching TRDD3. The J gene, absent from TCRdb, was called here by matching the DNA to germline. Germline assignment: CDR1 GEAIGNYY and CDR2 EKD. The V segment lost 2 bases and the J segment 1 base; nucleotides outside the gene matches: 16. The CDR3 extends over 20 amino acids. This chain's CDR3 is CACDNLLGDTGLKPTDKLIF. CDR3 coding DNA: TGTGCCTGTGACAATCTACTGGGGGATACCGGGCTCAAACCCACCGATAAACTCATCTTT.

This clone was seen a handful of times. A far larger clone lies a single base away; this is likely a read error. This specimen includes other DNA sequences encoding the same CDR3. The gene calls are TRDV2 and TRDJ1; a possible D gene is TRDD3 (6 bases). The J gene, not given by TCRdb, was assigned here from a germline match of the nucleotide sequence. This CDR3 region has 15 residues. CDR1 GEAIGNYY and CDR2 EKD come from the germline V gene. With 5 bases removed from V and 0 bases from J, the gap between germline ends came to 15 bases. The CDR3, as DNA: TGTGCCTGTGTGTTAAACTGGGCTTACACCGATAAACTCATCTTT. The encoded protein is CACVLNWAYTDKLIF.

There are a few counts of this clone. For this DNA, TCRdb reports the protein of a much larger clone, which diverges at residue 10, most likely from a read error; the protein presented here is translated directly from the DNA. The CDR3: CALGEPYKPVRDKLIF. CDR3 nucleotide sequence: TGTGCTCTTGGGGAACCCTACAAACCGGTGCGCGATAAACTCATCTTT. The chain is built from TRDV1 and TRDJ1; maybe TRDD2 (5 bases). The V gene's germline CDR1 is TSWWSYY and CDR2 QGS. The CDR3 consists of 16 residues. The V gene lost 1 base and the J gene lost 4 bases, with 16 bases spanning the gap.

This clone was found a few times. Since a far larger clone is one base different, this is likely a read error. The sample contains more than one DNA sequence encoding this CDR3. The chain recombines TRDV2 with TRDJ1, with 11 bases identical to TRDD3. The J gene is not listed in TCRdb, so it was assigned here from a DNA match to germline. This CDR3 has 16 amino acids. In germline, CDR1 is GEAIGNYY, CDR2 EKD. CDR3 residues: CACDTAPGGYTDKLIF. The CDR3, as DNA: TGTGCCTGTGACACCGCCCCTGGGGGATACACCGACAAACTCATCTTT.